A single sample gave rise to the 25 T cell receptor beta chains below, sequenced in a study of cytotoxic CD8 clonotypes in ibrutinib-treated CLL. The repertoire was sequenced with immunoSEQ multiplex PCR; TCRdb's copy has only in-frame clones and lacks some. The sample includes 150,000 or so clones, around 81% of them seen just once. The sample consisted of PBMCs, taken after 36 months of ibrutinib treatment. Source of these receptors: a human donor with chronic lymphocytic leukemia.

The V gene is TRBV28, the J gene TRBJ1-2; D not resolved. The CDR3 has 15 residues. V was cut by 2 bases and J by 4 bases, with 14 bases left in between. Per the germline V gene, CDR1 is MDHEN and CDR2 is SYDVKM. DNA of the CDR3: TGTGCCAGCAGTTTAATCAGGTCGGAAAGCTATGGCTACACCTTC. Its protein is CASSLIRSESYGYTF.

The rearrangement links TRBV10-3 to TRBJ2-1; 10 bases match TRBD1. This CDR3 is 16 amino acids long. The junction had 5 bases not matched to a gene; V was cut back by 1 base and J by 5 bases. Germline V gene sequence: CDR1 ENHRY, CDR2 SYGVKD. CDR3 region: CAISEWGQGKDNEQFF. CDR3 nucleotide sequence: TGTGCCATCAGTGAGTGGGGACAGGGGAAAGACAATGAGCAGTTCTTC.

This rearrangement joins TRBV6-6 to TRBJ2-7; D gene unclear. CDR3 length equals 14 residues. From germline, CDR1 is MNHNY and CDR2 SVGAGI (reference sequence). V was trimmed by 6 bases and J by 7 bases, leaving 19 bases between them. The CDR3 loop reads CASSQENHSWEQYF. CDR3 nucleotide sequence: TGTGCCAGCAGCCAAGAAAACCACTCCTGGGAGCAGTACTTC.

V and J are TRBV14 and TRBJ2-7; the D call may be TRBD1 or TRBD2 (5 bases each). CDR3 length: 15 residues. Germline CDR1 SGHDN, CDR2 FVKESK. Trimming shortened V by 5 bases and J by 4 bases, and 18 bases separated the two germline ends. CDR3 protein: CASSGGLRGGYEQYF. The CDR3 coding sequence is TGTGCCAGCAGCGGAGGCTTGAGGGGTGGTTACGAGCAGTACTTC.

This chain links TRBV18 with TRBJ1-1, with TRBD1 identical over 7 bases. Germline V lookup: CDR1 KGHSH, CDR2 LQKENI. This CDR3 comprises 13 residues. Trimming cost V 6 bases and J 7 bases; bases outside gene matches: 8. As DNA, the CDR3 is TGTGCCAGCTCGCTACAGGGGACCGTTGAAGCTTTCTTT. Its translation: CASSLQGTVEAFF.

The chain has TRBV10-3 and TRBJ2-7, with 9 bases fitting TRBD1. With 4 bases clipped from V and 2 bases from J, the junction kept 12 bases outside the gene matches. Germline V lookup: CDR1 ENHRY, CDR2 SYGVKD. CDR3 size: 17 residues. CDR3 nucleotide sequence: TGTGCCATCAGTGGGGTCTCTACCGGGACAGGGACCTACGAGCAGTACTTC. It translates to CAISGVSTGTGTYEQYF.

There are a few counts of this clone. The chain uses TRBV28 and TRBJ1-6, with D maybe TRBD1 (6 bases). Germline CDR1 MDHEN, CDR2 SYDVKM. CDR3 length equals 15 residues. The V end lost 6 bases, the J end lost 14 bases, and 23 bases lay between the germline ends. The CDR3 nucleotides are TGTGCCAGCAGGCCGATGGACAGCGATAAGGGCACCCTCCACTTT. Its protein product is CASRPMDSDKGTLHF.

The chain has TRBV5-5 and TRBJ2-7, with D perhaps TRBD1 or TRBD2 (5 bases each). Trimming shortened V by 1 base and J by 5 bases, and 10 bases separated the two germline ends. Looked up from germline, CDR1 is SGHKS and CDR2 is YYEKEE (reference sequence). CDR3 length: 13 residues. CDR3 sequence: CASSLQGSDEQYF. As DNA, the CDR3 is TGTGCCAGCAGCTTGCAGGGTAGCGACGAGCAGTACTTC.

The genes are TRBV5-4 and TRBJ1-2; D gene ambiguous. V gave up 5 bases and J gave up 2 bases, with 13 bases separating them. CDR1 is SGHNT and CDR2 is YYREEE in the germline V gene (reference sequence). The CDR3 runs 14 residues. The chain's CDR3 is CASRHLFLNYGYTF. The CDR3 nucleotides read TGTGCCAGCAGGCACCTCTTTCTAAACTATGGCTACACCTTC.

V is TRBV10-2 and J is TRBJ1-5; D uncertain. The V gene lost 3 bases and the J gene lost 4 bases, with 10 bases spanning the gap. This CDR3 has 14 amino acids. Germline V gene data show CDR1 as WSHSY and CDR2 as SAAADI. CDR3 coding DNA: TGCGCCAGCAGTGAAAACAGTCCTAATCAGCCCCAGCATTTT. It is translated as CASSENSPNQPQHF.

The chain couples TRBV5-1 to TRBJ2-1, with D hard to call. Germline values: CDR1 SGHRS, CDR2 YFSETQ. Trimming took 0 bases from V and 5 from J, leaving 12 bases between them. The CDR3 totals 15 residues. CDR3 region: CASSLGALGHNEQFF. CDR3 nucleotides: TGCGCCAGCAGCTTGGGGGCGCTAGGACACAATGAGCAGTTCTTC.

The gene calls are TRBV7-2 and TRBJ2-7; tentatively, D is TRBD2 (5 bases). The CDR3 loop spans 14 amino acids. V was pared by 4 bases and J by 2 bases, with 12 bases between. The germline V gene has CDR1 SGHTA and CDR2 FQGNSA. CDR3 residues: CASSSQTGTYEQYF. The CDR3 bases are TGTGCCAGCAGCTCCCAGACGGGGACCTACGAGCAGTACTTC.

The chain has TRBV2 and TRBJ1-2; D call uncertain. Trimming left V 2 bases short and J 5 bases short, with 15 bases between. The CDR3 covers 15 residues. Germline V gene data show CDR1 as SNHLY and CDR2 as FYNNEI. The CDR3 nucleotides read TGTGCCAGCAGTGAAAGGGCTCCGCTATCGTATGGCTACACCTTC. Translating it yields CASSERAPLSYGYTF.

The chain joins TRBV5-6 to TRBJ2-1; the D gene is possibly TRBD2 (5 bases). Germline V CDR1 and CDR2: SGHDT, YYEEEE. The germline V and J ends were trimmed by 4 bases and 12 bases, with 11 bases remaining between them. The CDR3 spans 11 residues. CDR3 protein: CASSVTEGQFF. The CDR3 nucleotides read TGTGCCAGCAGCGTTACAGAGGGGCAGTTCTTC.

The chain is built from TRBV9 and TRBJ2-1; 10 bases align to TRBD2. The ends lost 0 bases at V and 8 bases at J; junction bases unmatched: 8. There are 16 residues in the CDR3. Germline V lookup: CDR1 SGDLS, CDR2 YYNGEE. The CDR3 nucleotides read TGTGCCAGCAGCGTAGGGGTTGGACTAGCGGTGGATGAGCAGTTCTTC. This sequence encodes CASSVGVGLAVDEQFF.

This clone was observed a few times. The rearrangement links TRBV5-1 to TRBJ2-2; TRBD1 matches 10 bases. Germline lookup yields CDR1 SGHRS and CDR2 YFSETQ. The trim removed 4 bases at V and 5 bases at J, leaving 8 bases unmatched. This CDR3 is built from 16 residues. DNA of the CDR3: TGCGCCAGCAGCCCGGGGACAGGGGAGTTGACCGGGGAGCTGTTTTTT. Its protein is CASSPGTGELTGELFF.

The gene calls are TRBV5-1 and TRBJ1-1; no clear D. The V and J ends lost 1 base and 2 bases respectively, with 18 bases between them. Germline CDR1 is SGHRS and CDR2 is YFSETQ. The CDR3 length is 17 residues. The CDR3 DNA reads TGCGCCAGCAGCTTGCCAATGACTGGAGCGGGAAACACTGAAGCTTTCTTT. This translates into CASSLPMTGAGNTEAFF. The full variable domain, rest sourced from reference TRBV5-1 and TRBJ1-1, is KAGVTQTPRYLIKTRGQQVTLSCSPISGHRSVSWYQQTPGQGLQFLFEYFSETQRNKGNFPGRFSGRQFSNSRSEMNVSTLELGDSALYLCASSLPMTGAGNTEAFFGQGTRLTVV.

V is TRBV6-1 and J is TRBJ1-2, with 9 bases identical to TRBD1. This CDR3 contains 15 residues. In germline, CDR1 is MNHNS, CDR2 SASEGT. The junction had 15 bases not matched to a gene; V was cut back by 8 bases and J by 8 bases. The CDR3 nucleotides read TGTGCCAGCCTGAAGCAGGGGGGGACAGGGAGCGGCTACACCTTC. Translated, it gives CASLKQGGTGSGYTF.

This chain connects TRBV5-1 to TRBJ2-3; 10 bases are a match to TRBD2. Trimming removed 2 bases from V and 5 bases from J; junction bases left unmatched: 11. Germline CDR1 reads SGHRS; CDR2 reads YFSETQ. The CDR3 spans 17 residues. Here the CDR3 DNA reads TGCGCCAGCAGCTTCCAACCTAGCGGGGGCTTGGGAGATACGCAGTATTTT. This encodes CASSFQPSGGLGDTQYF.

The V call is TRBV7-3, the J call TRBJ2-2, with D unresolved. The CDR3 is made up of 11 amino acids. V was shortened by 4 bases and J by 5 bases, with 2 bases between the two germline ends. The germline gives CDR1 SGHTA, CDR2 FQGTGA. The chain's CDR3 is CASSSTGELFF. As DNA, the CDR3 is TGTGCCAGCAGCTCGACCGGGGAGCTGTTTTTT.

This clone came up once. The gene calls are TRBV9 and TRBJ1-1, with 9 nucleotides matching TRBD1. Germline values: CDR1 SGDLS, CDR2 YYNGEE. V trimming: 3 bases; J trimming: 2 bases; junction bases outside the gene matches: 5. The CDR3 extends over 15 amino acids. CDR3 loop: CASSERQGGNTEAFF. The CDR3 DNA reads TGTGCCAGCAGCGAACGACAGGGGGGAAACACTGAAGCTTTCTTT.

V is TRBV5-1 and J is TRBJ1-5; D perhaps matches TRBD1 (5 bases). In germline, CDR1 is SGHRS, CDR2 YFSETQ. The CDR3 covers 16 residues. The germline V and J ends were trimmed by 1 base and 1 base, with 12 bases remaining between them. As DNA, the CDR3 is TGCGCCAGCAGCTTGCTACCGGGGCGAAGCAATCAGCCCCAGCATTTT. Protein sequence: CASSLLPGRSNQPQHF. Full variable domain (outside the CDR3, taken from reference TRBV5-1 and TRBJ1-5): KAGVTQTPRYLIKTRGQQVTLSCSPISGHRSVSWYQQTPGQGLQFLFEYFSETQRNKGNFPGRFSGRQFSNSRSEMNVSTLELGDSALYLCASSLLPGRSNQPQHFGDGTRLSIL.

V and J are TRBV19 and TRBJ2-1; 7 bases align to TRBD1. The CDR3 has 13 residues. CDR1 LNHDA and CDR2 SQIVND come from the germline V gene (reference sequence). V lost 5 bases to trimming and J lost 13 bases; unmatched junction nucleotides: 11. The DNA of the CDR3 is TGTGCCAGTAGTCAGACAGGGAGCGCAACCCAGTTCTTC. Amino acid sequence: CASSQTGSATQFF.

This chain uses TRBV7-6 with TRBJ1-1; perhaps TRBD1 as D (5 bases). Germline-derived CDR1 and CDR2 are SGHVS and FNYEAQ. This CDR3 region has 16 residues. V dropped 3 bases and J dropped 1 base, with 15 bases sitting between them. The CDR3 DNA is TGTGCCAGCAGCTTGGGGACCGGGACCCCGAACACTGAAGCTTTCTTT. Residues: CASSLGTGTPNTEAFF.

V and J are TRBV28 and TRBJ1-5; 9 bases are shared with TRBD1. V lost 0 bases, J lost 7 bases, and 4 bases stayed unmatched. CDR3 length: 15 amino acids. Germline V lookup: CDR1 MDHEN, CDR2 SYDVKM. CDR3 protein: CASSLWDRGGQPQHF. The CDR3 region has the DNA TGTGCCAGCAGTTTATGGGACAGGGGTGGGCAGCCCCAGCATTTT.